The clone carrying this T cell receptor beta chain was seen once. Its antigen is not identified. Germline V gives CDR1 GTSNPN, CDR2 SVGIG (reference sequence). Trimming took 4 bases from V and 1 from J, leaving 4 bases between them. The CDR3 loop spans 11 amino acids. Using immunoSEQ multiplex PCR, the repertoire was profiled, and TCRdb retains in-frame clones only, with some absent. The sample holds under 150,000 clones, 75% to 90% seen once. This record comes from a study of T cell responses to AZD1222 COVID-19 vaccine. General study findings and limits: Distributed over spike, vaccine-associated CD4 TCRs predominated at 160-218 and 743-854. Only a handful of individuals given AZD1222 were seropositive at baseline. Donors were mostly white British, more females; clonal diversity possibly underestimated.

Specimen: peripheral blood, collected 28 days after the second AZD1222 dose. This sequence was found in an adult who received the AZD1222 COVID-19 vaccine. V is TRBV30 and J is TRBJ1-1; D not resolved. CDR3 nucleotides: TGTGCCTGGATTTGGAACACTGAAGCTTTCTTT. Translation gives CAWIWNTEAFF.